This T cell receptor (beta chain) stems from a study of blood T cell repertoires in COVID-19. All enrollees were roughly 18 to 100 years old and from 25 or so US areas. Sequencing used immunoSEQ multiplex PCR; TCRdb keeps in-frame clones, though not all of them. Among approximately 260,000 clones listed, about 88% were seen once. Germline V lookup: CDR1 LNHDA, CDR2 SQIVND (reference sequence). CDR3 length: 14 residues. With 2 bases removed from V and 5 bases from J, the gap between germline ends came to 12 bases. The receptor was derived from a woman aged 50 to 65 who had been exposed to COVID-19. This sequence joins TRBV19 and TRBJ1-2, with a tentative D call TRBD1 (5 bases). Sequencing was done on a sample of PBMCs or T cells enriched from blood (not recorded which). The DNA of the CDR3 is TGTGCCAGTAGTATAAACCAGGGCGCTTATGGCTACACCTTC. It codes for CASSINQGAYGYTF.